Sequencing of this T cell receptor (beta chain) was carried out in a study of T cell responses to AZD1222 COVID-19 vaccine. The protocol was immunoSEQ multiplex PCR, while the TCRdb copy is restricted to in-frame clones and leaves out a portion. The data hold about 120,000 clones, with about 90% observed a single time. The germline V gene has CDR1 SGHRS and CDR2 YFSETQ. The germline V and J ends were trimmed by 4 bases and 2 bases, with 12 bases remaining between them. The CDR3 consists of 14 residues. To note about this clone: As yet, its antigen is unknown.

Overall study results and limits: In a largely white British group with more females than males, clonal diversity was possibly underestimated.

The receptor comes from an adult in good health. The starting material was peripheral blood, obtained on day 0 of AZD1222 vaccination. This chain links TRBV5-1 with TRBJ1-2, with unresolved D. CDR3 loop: CASSPGRLNYGYTF. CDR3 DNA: TGCGCCAGCAGCCCCGGACGGCTGAACTATGGCTACACCTTC.